This TCR beta chain was captured by sequencing in a study of response to subunit inactivated influenza vaccine. Study results and caveats: Researchers suggested that each seasonal influenza vaccination recruits few new T cells.

V was pared by 1 base and J by 2 bases, with 2 bases of the junction left unmatched. The CDR3 has 14 residues. Germline V gene sequence: CDR1 MDHEN, CDR2 SYDVKM. This clonotype was detected a few times. Antigen unknown. TCRdb ran MiXCR on the RT-PCR reads and lists one entry per CDR3 protein. This sample carries 500,000 to 550,000 distinct CDR3 sequences, under 9% of them seen once, and the ten largest clones take 10% to 15%. The genes are TRBV28 and TRBJ2-7; 7 bases fit TRBD2. The sample in question was PBMCs from blood, obtained around 25 months after vaccination. This receptor was taken from a man aged 50 to 75 who received an inactivated influenza vaccine. The DNA for the CDR3 is TGTGCCAGCAGTTTATCAGCGGGGCCCTACGAGCAGTACTTC. Translation gives CASSLSAGPYEQYF.